This is a list of T cell receptor beta chains from one sample in a study of CD8+ T cells in alopecia areata. Sequencing was performed with immunoSEQ multiplex PCR; in TCRdb, only in-frame clones are kept and a portion is missing. The sample contains roughly 200,000 clones, around 63% of which appear only once. This specimen consisted of CD4+ T cells sorted from blood, obtained at week 0. Receptors were obtained from a human donor with alopecia areata. Both conserved end residues are part of each CDR3. The order of the fields is D gene, J gene, clone size, V gene, CDR3 DNA, CDR3 protein. D genes are given only for firm matches. A row's size may be missing; if present it is once, few, many or a size class.

D: NA; J: TRBJ2-2; size: NA; V: TRBV12-5; DNA: TGTGCTAGTGGTTTGTCGAGGGGATTCGCCGGGGAGCTGTTTTTT; CDR3: CASGLSRGFAGELFF
D: NA; J: TRBJ1-4; size: NA; V: TRBV4-3; DNA: TGCGCCAGCAGCACCCAAACTGCAACTAATGAAAAACTGTTTTTT; CDR3: CASSTQTATNEKLFF
D: NA; J: TRBJ1-1; size: few; V: TRBV5-1; DNA: TGCGCCAGCAGCTTAGGATGGATGAACACTGAAGCTTTCTTT; CDR3: CASSLGWMNTEAFF
D: TRBD1; J: TRBJ2-7; size: few; V: TRBV30; DNA: TGTGCCTGGTCATACCCCCGGGACAGGGCACATGGAGAGCAGTACTTC; CDR3: CAWSYPRDRAHGEQYF
D: NA; J: TRBJ1-5; size: NA; V: TRBV29-1; DNA: TGCAGCGTCACTATGGACAGTTACAATCAGCCCCAGCATTTT; CDR3: CSVTMDSYNQPQHF
D: NA; J: TRBJ2-1; size: NA; V: TRBV9; DNA: TGTGCCAGCAGCGTAGGTGTCGTGGATGAGCAGTTCTTC; CDR3: CASSVGVVDEQFF
D: NA; J: TRBJ1-1; size: NA; V: TRBV30; DNA: TGTGCCTGGAAGTTGGGGATGAACACTGAAGCTTTCTTT; CDR3: CAWKLGMNTEAFF
D: NA; J: TRBJ2-3; size: few; V: TRBV20-1; DNA: TGCAGTGCCCCCTACCCAGATACGCAGTATTTT; CDR3: CSAPYPDTQYF
D: NA; J: TRBJ1-4; size: NA; V: TRBV30; DNA: TGTGCCTGGAGTGTCTCGGAAGAAAAACTGTTTTTT; CDR3: CAWSVSEEKLFF
D: NA; J: TRBJ1-2; size: NA; V: TRBV30; DNA: TGTGCCTGGAGTTCCCCGTCTAGAAGCTATGGCTACACCTTC; CDR3: CAWSSPSRSYGYTF
D: NA; J: TRBJ2-7; size: NA; V: TRBV30; DNA: TGTGCCTGGATTTTACAGGGAAGCTCCTACGAGCAGTACTTC; CDR3: CAWILQGSSYEQYF
D: NA; J: TRBJ2-1; size: few; V: TRBV5-1; DNA: TGCGCCAGCAGCCTCATACGGACAGTTGACAATGAGCAGTTCTTC; CDR3: CASSLIRTVDNEQFF
D: TRBD2; J: TRBJ2-1; size: few; V: TRBV4-1; DNA: TGCGCCAGCAGCCTTCAGACTAGCGCCCAGGAGCAGTTCTTC; CDR3: CASSLQTSAQEQFF
D: TRBD2; J: TRBJ2-3; size: NA; V: TRBV29-1; DNA: TGCAGTGCCGGGACTTGCGGGGGGGCCGTGGATACGCAGTATTTT; CDR3: CSAGTCGGAVDTQYF
D: NA; J: TRBJ2-2; size: NA; V: TRBV29-1; DNA: TGCAGCGTTGACGGACAGCACACCGGGGAGCTGTTTTTT; CDR3: CSVDGQHTGELFF
D: NA; J: TRBJ2-6; size: few; V: TRBV11-3; DNA: TGTGCCAGCAGCCCGACGGTTGGACGCTCTGGGGCCAACGTCCTGACTTTC; CDR3: CASSPTVGRSGANVLTF
D: NA; J: TRBJ2-7; size: few; V: TRBV11-2; DNA: TGTGCCAGCAGCTTAGCCGGACCGTACTACGAGCAGTACTTC; CDR3: CASSLAGPYYEQYF
D: NA; J: TRBJ2-3; size: NA; V: TRBV10-3; DNA: TGTGCCATCCGGGGGGCCGGAGATACGCAGTATTTT; CDR3: CAIRGAGDTQYF
D: TRBD1; J: TRBJ2-7; size: NA; V: TRBV29-1; DNA: TGCAGCGCCAGACAGGGAACCTACGAGCAGTACTTC; CDR3: CSARQGTYEQYF
D: NA; J: TRBJ1-5; size: NA; V: TRBV6-1; DNA: TGTGCCAGCAGTGCCGAGACTAAAGGGGGTAATCAGCCCCAGCATTTT; CDR3: CASSAETKGGNQPQHF
D: TRBD2; J: TRBJ2-6; size: NA; V: TRBV4-3; DNA: TGCGCCAGCAGCCAAGAGGCGGGGGGCTCTGGGGCCAACGTCCTGACTTTC; CDR3: CASSQEAGGSGANVLTF
D: NA; J: TRBJ2-5; size: NA; V: TRBV5-1; DNA: TGCGCCAGCAGCCGGACGGATCAAGAGACCCAGTACTTC; CDR3: CASSRTDQETQYF
D: NA; J: TRBJ2-7; size: NA; V: TRBV5-6; DNA: TGTGCCAGCAGCTTAACAGCCTACGAGCAGTACTTC; CDR3: CASSLTAYEQYF
D: NA; J: TRBJ2-5; size: NA; V: TRBV10-3; DNA: TGTGCCATCACGGGGACCCCTGGGGAGACCCAGTACTTC; CDR3: CAITGTPGETQYF
D: NA; J: TRBJ2-5; size: NA; V: TRBV6-6; DNA: TGTGCCAGCGCTGACGAGACCCAGTACTTC; CDR3: CASADETQYF
D: NA; J: TRBJ2-2; size: NA; V: TRBV27; DNA: TGTGCCAGCAGTTTATGGGGTACCGGGGAGCTGTTTTTT; CDR3: CASSLWGTGELFF
D: NA; J: TRBJ2-1; size: once; V: TRBV12-5; DNA: TGTGCTAGTGGTTTGAGGGAGACCTCCTACAATGAGCAGTTCTTC; CDR3: CASGLRETSYNEQFF
D: NA; J: TRBJ2-2; size: few; V: TRBV7-9; DNA: TGTGCCAGCAGCGGCGGACACAAAAACACCGGGGAGCTGTTTTTT; CDR3: CASSGGHKNTGELFF
D: NA; J: TRBJ2-7; size: few; V: TRBV30; DNA: TGTGCCTGGTCTAGAACAGGAAGATCCTACGAGCAGTACTTC; CDR3: CAWSRTGRSYEQYF
D: TRBD1; J: TRBJ1-5; size: NA; V: TRBV28; DNA: TGTGCCAGCACGCAGGGGGCCCCACCAAGTCAGCCCCAGCATTTT; CDR3: CASTQGAPPSQPQHF
D: NA; J: TRBJ2-3; size: few; V: TRBV14; DNA: TGTGCCAGCAGCCAGGCAAGACTAGTGAGTAGTCCAGATACGCAGTATTTT; CDR3: CASSQARLVSSPDTQYF
D: NA; J: TRBJ2-3; size: NA; V: TRBV29-1; DNA: TGCAGCGTAGCTTACTCGCTCGGTTTTGGGGATACGCAGTATTTT; CDR3: CSVAYSLGFGDTQYF
D: NA; J: TRBJ1-3; size: few; V: TRBV30; DNA: TGTGCCTGGGACAGGAATGGAAACACCATATATTTT; CDR3: CAWDRNGNTIYF
D: NA; J: TRBJ2-7; size: NA; V: TRBV30; DNA: TGTGCCTGGAAAATACAGGGTTACGAGCAGTACTTC; CDR3: CAWKIQGYEQYF
D: TRBD1; J: TRBJ2-6; size: NA; V: TRBV30; DNA: TGTGCCTGGGGACAGGTGCTCTCTGGGGCCAACGTCCTGACTTTC; CDR3: CAWGQVLSGANVLTF
D: NA; J: TRBJ2-1; size: NA; V: TRBV29-1; DNA: TGCAGCGTTGAAGAAGGGGGGGGCTCCTACAATGAGCAGTTCTTC; CDR3: CSVEEGGGSYNEQFF
D: NA; J: TRBJ2-4; size: NA; V: TRBV29-1; DNA: TGCAGCGTTGAATTTAGCGCCAAAAACATTCAGTACTTC; CDR3: CSVEFSAKNIQYF
D: NA; J: TRBJ2-7; size: NA; V: TRBV30; DNA: TGTGCCTGGAGTCAACAGGGTCACGAGCAGTACTTC; CDR3: CAWSQQGHEQYF
D: NA; J: TRBJ2-3; size: few; V: TRBV29-1; DNA: TGCAGCGCCCGGGTTTTACCCACAGATACGCAGTATTTT; CDR3: CSARVLPTDTQYF
D: NA; J: TRBJ2-1; size: NA; V: TRBV18; DNA: TGTGCCAGCTCAGCCTCCACGGGAAACAATGAGCAGTTCTTC; CDR3: CASSASTGNNEQFF
D: NA; J: TRBJ2-6; size: NA; V: TRBV29-1; DNA: TGCAGCGTCGGCTACGGCCTCTCTGGGGCCAACGTCCTGACTTTC; CDR3: CSVGYGLSGANVLTF
D: TRBD2; J: TRBJ2-7; size: few; V: TRBV7-2; DNA: TGTGCCAGCAGCAGCACTAGCGGGGCCTACGAGCAGTACTTC; CDR3: CASSSTSGAYEQYF
D: NA; J: TRBJ1-1; size: once; V: TRBV2; DNA: TGTGCCAGCACGGGGGAACTAAACACTGAAGCTTTCTTT; CDR3: CASTGELNTEAFF
D: TRBD1; J: TRBJ2-2; size: few; V: TRBV9; DNA: TGTGCCAGCAGCGACCCGCTTACAGGGGGTCCCCCGAACACCGGGGAGCTGTTTTTT; CDR3: CASSDPLTGGPPNTGELFF
D: NA; J: TRBJ2-5; size: NA; V: TRBV5-1; DNA: TGCGCCAGCAGCACCAAGCGGGAGACCCAGTACTTC; CDR3: CASSTKRETQYF
D: NA; J: TRBJ2-5; size: NA; V: TRBV13; DNA: TGTGCCAGCAGCTTAAGGCTAGTGTTAGAGACCCAGTACTTC; CDR3: CASSLRLVLETQYF